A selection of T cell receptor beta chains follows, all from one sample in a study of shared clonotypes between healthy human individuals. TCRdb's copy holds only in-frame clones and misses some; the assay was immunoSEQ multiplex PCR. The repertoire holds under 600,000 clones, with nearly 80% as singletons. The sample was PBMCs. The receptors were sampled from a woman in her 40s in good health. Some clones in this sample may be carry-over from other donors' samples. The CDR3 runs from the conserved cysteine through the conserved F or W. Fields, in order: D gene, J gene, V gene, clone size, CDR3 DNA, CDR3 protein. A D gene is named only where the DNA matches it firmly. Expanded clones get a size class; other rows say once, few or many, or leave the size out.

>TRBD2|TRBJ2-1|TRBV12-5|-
TGTGCTAGTTCCGGGACTAGCGGCTACAATGAGCAGTTCTTC
CASSGTSGYNEQFF
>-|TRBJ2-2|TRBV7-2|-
TGTGCCAGCAGCTTGGGGATAGTTTTCCCTACCGGGGAGCTGTTTTTT
CASSLGIVFPTGELFF
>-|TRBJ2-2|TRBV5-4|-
TGTGCCAGCAGCGAGGGCGGGAAGGCTTCCGGGGAGCTGTTTTTT
CASSEGGKASGELFF
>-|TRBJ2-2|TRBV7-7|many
TGTGCCAGCAGCTCTGCTTCCGGGGAGCTGTTTTTT
CASSSASGELFF
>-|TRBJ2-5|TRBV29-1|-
TGCAGCGGCCGGAGAAGGGAGACCCAGTACTTC
CSGRRRETQYF
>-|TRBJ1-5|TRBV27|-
TGTGCCAGCGGGACACCCTATAGCAATCAGCCCCAGCATTTT
CASGTPYSNQPQHF
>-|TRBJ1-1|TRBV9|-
TGTGCCAGCAGCGTCGGGGGAGGGGAAGATGAAGCTTTCTTT
CASSVGGGEDEAFF
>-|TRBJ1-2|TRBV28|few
TGTGCCAGCAGTCTCCCTTCCCCCCAACTCTATGGCTACACCTTC
CASSLPSPQLYGYTF
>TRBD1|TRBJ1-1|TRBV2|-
TGTGCCAGCATGCCGAGACAGGGGAGGACTGAAGCTTTCTTT
CASMPRQGRTEAFF
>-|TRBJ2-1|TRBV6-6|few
TGTGCCAGCAGCCCTGGGCAGGGGACGAGTGAGCAGTTCTTC
CASSPGQGTSEQFF
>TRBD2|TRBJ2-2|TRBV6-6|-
TGTGCCAGCACGCCGGGAGGTGCCGGGGAGCTGTTTTTT
CASTPGGAGELFF
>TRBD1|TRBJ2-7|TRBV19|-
TGTGCCAGCCGGGACAGGACGGGGGAGCAGTACTTC
CASRDRTGEQYF
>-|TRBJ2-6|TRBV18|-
TGTGCCAGCTCACCACCCCGGGATCAGCAATCTGGGGCCAACGTCCTGACTTTC
CASSPPRDQQSGANVLTF
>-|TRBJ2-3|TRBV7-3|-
TGTGCCAGCAGCGCCCGGTTAGGGTCAGATACGCAGTATTTT
CASSARLGSDTQYF
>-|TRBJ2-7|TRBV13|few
TGTGCCAGCAGCCTCTCGTCGGGCGAGCAGTACTTC
CASSLSSGEQYF
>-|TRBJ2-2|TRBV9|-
TGTGCCAGCAGGGCTGAATCCGGGGAGCTGTTTTTT
CASRAESGELFF
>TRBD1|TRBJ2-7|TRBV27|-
TGTGCCAGCAGTTTCTGGTCCGGGACAGGGGGCTACGAGCAGTACTTC
CASSFWSGTGGYEQYF
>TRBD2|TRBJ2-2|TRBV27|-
TGTGCCAGCAGGGCTAGCGGGAGTCCGGGGGAGCTGTTTTTT
CASRASGSPGELFF
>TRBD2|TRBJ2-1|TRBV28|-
TGTGCCATCCGGGGGACTAGCGAAAATGAGCAGTTCTTC
CAIRGTSENEQFF
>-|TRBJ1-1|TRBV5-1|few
TGCGCCAGCAGCTTGGAGGGATACGGGGGCACTGAAGCTTTCTTT
CASSLEGYGGTEAFF
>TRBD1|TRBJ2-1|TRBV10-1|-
TGCGCCAGCAGTGAGTCCAGGGGGTTCTACAATGAGCAGTTCTTC
CASSESRGFYNEQFF
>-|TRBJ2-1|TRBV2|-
TGTGCCAGCAGTGATGCGGTTTACAATGAGCAGTTCTTC
CASSDAVYNEQFF
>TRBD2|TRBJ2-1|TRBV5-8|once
TGTGCCAGCAGCTTGAGGGCTAGCGGGAGGCAGTTCTTC
CASSLRASGRQFF
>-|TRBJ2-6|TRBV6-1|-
TGTGCCAGCAGTGAAGGTCGGGGGACTGGGGCCAACGTCCTGACTTTC
CASSEGRGTGANVLTF
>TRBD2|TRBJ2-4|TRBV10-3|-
TGTGCCATCAGTGACTCGGGAGCGGGGGCCAAAAACATTCAGTACTTC
CAISDSGAGAKNIQYF
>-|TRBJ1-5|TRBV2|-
TGTGCCAGCAGTGTCGGGCAGAGCTATAGCAATCAGCCCCAGCATTTT
CASSVGQSYSNQPQHF
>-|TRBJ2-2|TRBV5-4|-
TGTGCCAGCAGCTTGTTGCCAGCTGGGACCGGGGAGCTGTTTTTT
CASSLLPAGTGELFF
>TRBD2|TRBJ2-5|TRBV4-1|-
TGCGCCAGCAGCCGAGGACTAGCGGGAGGCCAAGAGACCCAGTACTTC
CASSRGLAGGQETQYF
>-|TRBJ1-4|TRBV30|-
TGTGCCTGGAGTGAGTTCGGTCGGGAAAATGAAAAATTGTTTTTT
CAWSEFGRENEKLFF
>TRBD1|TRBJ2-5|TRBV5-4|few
TGTGCCAGCAGTTACGGACAGGGAAGGACTAAAGAGACCCAGTACTTC
CASSYGQGRTKETQYF
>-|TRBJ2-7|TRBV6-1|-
TGTGCCAGCAGTGATGGGGCAGCTCAGTACTTC
CASSDGAAQYF
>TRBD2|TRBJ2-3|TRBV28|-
TGTGCCAGCAGTCCATCGGAGGGACTACCCACAGATACGCAGTATTTT
CASSPSEGLPTDTQYF
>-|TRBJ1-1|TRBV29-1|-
TGCAGCGTGGCTGCAGGGGTTACCACTGAAGCTTTCTTT
CSVAAGVTTEAFF
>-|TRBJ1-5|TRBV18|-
TGTGCCAGCTCACCCCCCGGAGGGCCCTCTCAGCCCCAGCATTTT
CASSPPGGPSQPQHF
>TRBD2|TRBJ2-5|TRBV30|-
TGTGCCTGGAGTGTCCCGGGACTAGGGAGCGAGACCCAGTACTTC
CAWSVPGLGSETQYF